Listed below are T cell receptor beta chains from one sample, sequenced in a study of chemoradiotherapy in HPV16-positive cancers. Repertoires were generated with immunoSEQ multiplex PCR, while TCRdb's copy carries only in-frame clones and drops some. The repertoire includes some 9,800 clones, roughly nine tenths of them detected once, and approximately 13% sits in the top ten. The sequencing used blood, collected from a patient who underwent chemoradiotherapy. These receptors came from a human donor with HPV-associated anogenital cancer. Each CDR3 is given with its conserved first and last residue. Each record gives: V gene, J gene, CDR3 protein.

>TRBV18|TRBJ2-3
CASSPSGGTDTQYF
>TRBV18|TRBJ1-6
CASSHLSRSDRDYNSPLHF
>TRBV7-6|TRBJ2-3
CASSPPPSGGDTQYF
>TRBV9|TRBJ1-1
CASSPHSENTEAFF
>TRBV19|TRBJ2-4
CASSLRGGVSKNIQYF
>TRBV30|TRBJ2-7
CAWSAGDYEQYF
>TRBV11-3|TRBJ2-7
CASSIGTAGEQYF
>TRBV7-9|TRBJ1-3
CASSPQGVPGNTIYF
>TRBV9|TRBJ2-7
CASSVSGLAGLEQYF
>TRBV15|TRBJ1-2
CATSPDGTGASYGYTF
>TRBV15|TRBJ2-7
CATSKELGDSYEQYF
>TRBV19|TRBJ1-2
CASRTGGTGPGYTF
>TRBV10-3|TRBJ1-1
CATSETGNTEAFF
>TRBV6-1|TRBJ2-3
CASTMNRDPTDTQYF
>TRBV9|TRBJ2-3
CASSAGSRGLATQYF
>TRBV25-1|TRBJ2-5
CASSGQETQYF
>TRBV10-3|TRBJ1-2
CAISESNGQTYGYTF
>TRBV5-1|TRBJ1-2
CASSLDNRGPGGYTF
>TRBV9|TRBJ2-3
CASSLGGGRDTQYF
>TRBV7-9|TRBJ1-3
CASSPQGQGRGNTIYF
>TRBV5-1|TRBJ1-1
CASSRGQTNTEAFF
>TRBV9|TRBJ2-1
CASSDPTSGGRSYNEQFF
>TRBV5-1|TRBJ2-1
CASSFGDNEQFF
>TRBV28|TRBJ2-1
CASSSHTGGSYNEQFF
>TRBV7-2|TRBJ2-5
CASSPVEKATQYF
>TRBV6-5|TRBJ2-1
CASSPPGRFDNEQFF
>TRBV27|TRBJ1-4
CASSYTGATNEKLFF
>TRBV19|TRBJ1-3
CASSPGYSSGNTIYF